The 21 T cell receptor beta chains given below trace back to one sample, sequenced in a study of T-cell reconstitution after alpha-beta-depleted transplantation in children. Preparation of the TCRbeta library used unique molecular identifiers. MiXCR, run by TCRdb on the PCR reads, gives a single entry per CDR3 protein. The sample has roughly 100,000 distinct CDR3 sequences, about 8% seen once. The sample was PBMCs from the stem cell graft donor, taken from the stem cell graft. These receptors originate from a human donor who donated a stem cell graft to a child with congenital amegakaryocytic thrombocytopenia.

This clonotype was picked up many times. The chain combines TRBV9 with TRBJ2-1; 13 nucleotides match TRBD2. This CDR3 spans 17 amino acids. The germline V gene encodes CDR1 SGDLS and CDR2 YYNGEE. V was pared by 4 bases and J by 8 bases, with 12 bases of the junction left unmatched. The CDR3 DNA follows: TGTGCCAGCAGCTCCAGTAGGACTAGCGGGGGCAACGATGAGCAGTTCTTC. The encoded protein is CASSSSRTSGGNDEQFF.

This clonotype showed up many times. The V and J genes are TRBV2 and TRBJ1-1; no clear D gene. The V and J ends lost 4 bases and 7 bases respectively, with 13 bases between them. The CDR3 loop spans 13 amino acids. CDR1 and CDR2 from the germline V gene are SNHLY and FYNNEI. DNA for the CDR3: TGTGCCAGCAGTGTTCGGAACAGAGATGAAGCTTTCTTT. Amino acids: CASSVRNRDEAFF.

This clonotype was counted at least ten times. The chain uses TRBV29-1 and TRBJ2-5, with D unclear. The CDR3 is made up of 12 amino acids. Germline V lookup: CDR1 SQVTM, CDR2 ANQGSEA. V lost 2 bases and J 5 bases, leaving 9 bases between the germline ends. The CDR3 spells CSVETPGETQYF. The CDR3 DNA sequence: TGCAGCGTTGAAACCCCCGGGGAGACCCAGTACTTC.

This clonotype was observed many times. This chain joins TRBV20-1 and TRBJ2-4; 8 bases align to TRBD1. Germline assignment: CDR1 DFQATT and CDR2 SNEGSKA (reference sequence). The CDR3 runs 13 residues. Trimming at V came to 4 bases and at J to 4 bases, leaving 3 bases not matched to a gene. DNA for the CDR3: TGCAGTGCTAAAGGACAGGGAAAAAACATTCAGTACTTC. Translation gives CSAKGQGKNIQYF.

Concerning this clonotype itself: The germline gene is not matched at one end of the junction; a read error may be the cause. The V call is TRBV11-1, the J call TRBJ2-1, with 11 bases that match TRBD2. The CDR3 is 20 amino acids. Germline lookup yields CDR1 SGHAT and CDR2 FQDESV (reference sequence). The CDR3 loop is CASRPLPLAGGLSSYNEQSF. CDR3 coding DNA: TGTGCCAGCAGGCCACTACCGCTAGCGGGAGGCCTGAGCTCCTACAATGAGCAGTCCTTC. The variable domain in full, completed from reference TRBV11-1 and TRBJ2-1, reads EAEVAQSPRYKITEKSQAVAFWCDPISGHATLYWYRQILGQGPELLVQFQDESVVDDSQLPKDRFSAERLKGVDSTLKIQPAELGDSAMYLCASRPLPLAGGLSSYNEQSFGPGTRLTVL.

This clonotype was observed many times. The rearrangement uses TRBV2 and TRBJ1-2; TRBD1 matches at 7 bases. With 6 bases clipped from V and 7 bases from J, the junction kept 11 bases outside the gene matches. The CDR3 has 14 amino acids. Germline V CDR1 and CDR2: SNHLY, FYNNEI. CDR3 in DNA: TGTGCCAGCAGGGCCGGACAGGCACGTGGTGGCTACACCTTC. It is translated as CASRAGQARGGYTF.

This clonotype showed up many times. This chain uses TRBV20-1 with TRBJ1-1; no definite D call. V lost 0 bases and J lost 4, with 9 bases in between. The CDR3 is 13 amino acids. Germline CDR1 DFQATT, CDR2 SNEGSKA (reference sequence). The CDR3 sequence: CSARDLRGTEAFF. The CDR3 region has the DNA TGCAGTGCTAGAGATCTGCGCGGCACTGAAGCTTTCTTT.

This clonotype occurred many times. The chain joins TRBV29-1 to TRBJ2-7; no clear D. Trimming cost V 5 bases and J 3 bases, with 8 bases left between them. This CDR3 is 11 amino acids long. CDR1 SQVTM and CDR2 ANQGSEA come from the germline V gene. CDR3 DNA sequence: TGCAGCGTTATTGAAAACTACGAGCAGTACTTC. Its protein is CSVIENYEQYF.

This clonotype was counted many times. This chain joins TRBV27 and TRBJ1-5; D may be TRBD1 (5 bases). The CDR3 contains 14 residues. The V end lost 1 base, the J end lost 6 bases, and 10 bases lay between the germline ends. The germline gives CDR1 MNHEY, CDR2 SMNVEV (reference sequence). The CDR3 spells CASSLLQEGQPQHF. As DNA, the CDR3 is TGTGCCAGCAGTTTATTACAGGAAGGTCAGCCCCAGCATTTT.

This clonotype was recorded many times. The chain employs TRBV7-9 and TRBJ2-1; no clear D. Germline V gene sequence: CDR1 SEHNR, CDR2 FQNEAQ (reference sequence). This CDR3 region has 9 residues. With 10 bases removed from V and 10 bases from J, the gap between germline ends came to 8 bases. Written as DNA, the CDR3 is TGTGCCATTTCGTGGGAGCAGTTCTTC. It translates to CAISWEQFF.

This clonotype was picked up many times. V gene TRBV27 combines with J gene TRBJ2-1; D is perhaps TRBD1 (6 bases). Germline V gene sequence: CDR1 MNHEY, CDR2 SMNVEV (reference sequence). V lost 3 bases and J lost 4, with 13 bases in between. The CDR3 contains 15 residues. CDR3 residues: CASSLGDTAYNEQFF. In DNA form, the CDR3 reads TGTGCCAGCAGTTTGGGGGACACGGCATACAATGAGCAGTTCTTC.

In this sample, this clonotype turned up many times. The chain links TRBV3-1 to TRBJ2-5, with no clear D. Germline V CDR1 and CDR2: LGHDT, YNNKEL (reference sequence). The CDR3 extends over 13 amino acids. Trimming removed 10 bases from V and 3 bases from J, with 15 bases in between. CDR3 in DNA: TGTGCCACCTCATCAGGAACAGAAGAGACCCAGTACTTC. Translating gives CATSSGTEETQYF.

This clonotype occurred many times. The rearrangement joins TRBV6-5 to TRBJ1-5; D gene unclear. The V gene's germline CDR1 is MNHEY and CDR2 SVGAGI. The V end was cut by 4 bases, the J end by 6 bases, with 16 bases between. The CDR3 runs to 15 residues. The CDR3 DNA sequence: TGTGCCAGCAGTTCTTCCGGGGAGAAGGCTCAGCCCCAGCATTTT. Protein product: CASSSSGEKAQPQHF.

This clonotype was seen repeatedly, ten times or more. The rearrangement links TRBV29-1 to TRBJ1-2; a possible D gene is TRBD1 (5 bases). The ends were cut back, 3 bases at V and 5 bases at J, with 10 bases in the middle. Germline V gene sequence: CDR1 SQVTM, CDR2 ANQGSEA. CDR3 length: 12 amino acids. CDR3 in amino acids: CSVDQGRYGYTF. For the CDR3, the DNA is TGCAGCGTTGATCAGGGCAGATATGGCTACACCTTC.

This clonotype was seen repeatedly, ten times or more. The CDR3 sequence: CASSQERRTGELFF. CDR3 DNA: TGTGCCAGCAGCCAAGAACGCCGGACCGGGGAGCTGTTTTTT. This sequence joins TRBV14 and TRBJ2-2; no firm D call. This CDR3 spans 14 amino acids. From germline, CDR1 is SGHDN and CDR2 FVKESK. V was trimmed by 0 bases and J by 5 bases, leaving 7 bases between them.

The V and J genes are TRBV14 and TRBJ2-3; possibly TRBD2 for D (5 bases). This CDR3 contains 19 residues. Between the trimmed V and J ends, which lost 6 bases and 4 bases, there was a span of 29 bases. Germline V lookup: CDR1 SGHDN, CDR2 FVKESK. The CDR3 DNA reads TGTGCCAGCAGTAAGGCACTCGAGAGGTGGGCCGGTAGCGCAGATACGCAGTATTTT. The encoded protein is CASSKALERWAGSADTQYF. The full variable domain, its missing parts supplied by reference TRBV14 and TRBJ2-3, is EAGVTQFPSHSVIEKGQTVTLRCDPISGHDNLYWYRRVMGKEIKFLLHFVKESKQDESGMPNNRFLAERTGGTYSTLKVQPAELEDSGVYFCASSKALERWAGSADTQYFGPGTRLTVL.

This clonotype was seen at least ten times. The chain employs TRBV3-1 and TRBJ2-7, with unresolved D. CDR1 LGHDT and CDR2 YNNKEL come from the germline V gene (reference sequence). Trimming shortened V by 4 bases and J by 0 bases, and 13 bases separated the two germline ends. This CDR3 region has 15 residues. CDR3 DNA: TGTGCCAGCAGCCCCATGATTTCCGGCTCCTACGAGCAGTACTTC. This encodes CASSPMISGSYEQYF.

The sample holds many counts of this clonotype. The chain joins TRBV5-1 to TRBJ2-2; weak D call: TRBD2 (5 bases). V was shortened by 3 bases and J by 2 bases, with 8 bases between the two germline ends. This CDR3 spans 14 amino acids. The germline V gene encodes CDR1 SGHRS and CDR2 YFSETQ. The CDR3 sequence: CASSSGTNTGELFF. CDR3 nucleotides: TGCGCCAGCAGCTCGGGAACTAACACCGGGGAGCTGTTTTTT.

This clonotype was seen ten or more times. The chain links TRBV20-1 to TRBJ2-7; TRBD2 matches at 8 bases. Germline V CDR1 and CDR2: DFQATT, SNEGSKA (reference sequence). This CDR3 has 15 amino acids. The ends lost 2 bases at V and 0 bases at J; junction bases unmatched: 6. CDR3 protein: CSARSPSGSSYEQYF. CDR3 DNA sequence: TGCAGTGCTAGATCTCCAAGCGGGAGCTCCTACGAGCAGTACTTC.

This clonotype was seen at least ten times. This chain joins TRBV12-3 or TRBV12-4 and TRBJ2-1; TRBD2 matches at 11 bases. The CDR3 runs to 17 residues. The junction had 8 bases not matched to a gene; V was cut back by 5 bases and J by 2 bases. CDR3 amino acids: CASSLLTSGTTYNEQFF. The CDR3 region has the DNA TGTGCCAGCAGTCTGCTGACTAGCGGGACGACCTACAATGAGCAGTTCTTC.

This clonotype was picked up many times. The gene calls are TRBV5-6 and TRBJ1-5; TRBD1 matches 8 bases. CDR1 SGHDT and CDR2 YYEEEE come from the germline V gene. V dropped 0 bases and J dropped 2; count of bases not matched to a gene: 4. The CDR3 contains 16 residues. DNA of the CDR3: TGTGCCAGCAGCTTGGGCAGGGGGCTCGGCAATCAGCCCCAGCATTTT. Amino acids: CASSLGRGLGNQPQHF.